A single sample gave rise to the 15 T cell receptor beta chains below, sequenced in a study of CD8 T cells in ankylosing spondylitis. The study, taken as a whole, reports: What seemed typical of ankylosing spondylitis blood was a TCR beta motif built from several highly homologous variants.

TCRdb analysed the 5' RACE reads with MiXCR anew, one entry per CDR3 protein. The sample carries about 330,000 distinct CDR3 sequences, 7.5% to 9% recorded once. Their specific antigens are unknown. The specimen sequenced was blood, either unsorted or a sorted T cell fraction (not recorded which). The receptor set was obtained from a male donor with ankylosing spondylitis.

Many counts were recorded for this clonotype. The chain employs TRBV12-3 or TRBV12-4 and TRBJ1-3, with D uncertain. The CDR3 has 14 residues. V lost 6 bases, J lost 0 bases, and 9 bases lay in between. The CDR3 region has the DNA TGTGCCAGCAGCTCTACAGCCTCTGGAAACACCATATATTTT. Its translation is CASSSTASGNTIYF.

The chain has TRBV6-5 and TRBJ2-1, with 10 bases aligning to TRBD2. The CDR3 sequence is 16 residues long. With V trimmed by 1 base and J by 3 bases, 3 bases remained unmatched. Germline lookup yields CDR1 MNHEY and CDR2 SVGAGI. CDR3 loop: CASSYFRLAGYNEQFF. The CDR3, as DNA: TGTGCCAGCAGTTACTTTCGACTAGCGGGCTACAATGAGCAGTTCTTC.

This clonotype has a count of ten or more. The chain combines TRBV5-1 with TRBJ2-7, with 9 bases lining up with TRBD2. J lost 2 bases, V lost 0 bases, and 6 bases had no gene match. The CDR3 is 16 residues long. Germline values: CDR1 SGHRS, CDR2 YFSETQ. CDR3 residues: CASSLAVAGGTYEQYF. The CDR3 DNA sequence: TGCGCCAGCAGCTTGGCCGTGGCGGGAGGGACCTACGAGCAGTACTTC. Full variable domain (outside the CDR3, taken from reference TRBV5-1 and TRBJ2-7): KAGVTQTPRYLIKTRGQQVTLSCSPISGHRSVSWYQQTPGQGLQFLFEYFSETQRNKGNFPGRFSGRQFSNSRSEMNVSTLELGDSALYLCASSLAVAGGTYEQYFGPGTRLTVT.

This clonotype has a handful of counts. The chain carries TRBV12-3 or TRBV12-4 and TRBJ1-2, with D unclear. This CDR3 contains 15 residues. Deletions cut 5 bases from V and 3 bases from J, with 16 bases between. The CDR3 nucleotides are TGTGCCAGCAGTCCCCCTGGGATGCGTGACTATGGCTACACCTTC. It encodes CASSPPGMRDYGYTF.

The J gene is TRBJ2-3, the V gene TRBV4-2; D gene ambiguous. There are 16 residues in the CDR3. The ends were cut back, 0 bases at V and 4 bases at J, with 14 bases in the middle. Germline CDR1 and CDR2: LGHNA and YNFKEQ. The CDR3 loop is CASSQDLGGGSDTQYF. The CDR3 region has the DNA TGTGCCAGCAGCCAAGATCTAGGTGGCGGCTCAGATACGCAGTATTTT.

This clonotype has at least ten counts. In DNA, the CDR3 is TGTGCCAGCAGCCGGCTAGCGGGAAGGGTCCATGAGCAGTTCTTC. It specifies CASSRLAGRVHEQFF. J is TRBJ2-1 and V is TRBV27; TRBD2 matches 9 bases. CDR3 length: 15 residues. CDR1 and CDR2 from the germline V gene are MNHEY and SMNVEV (reference sequence). V lost 6 bases, J lost 8 bases, and 11 bases stayed unmatched.

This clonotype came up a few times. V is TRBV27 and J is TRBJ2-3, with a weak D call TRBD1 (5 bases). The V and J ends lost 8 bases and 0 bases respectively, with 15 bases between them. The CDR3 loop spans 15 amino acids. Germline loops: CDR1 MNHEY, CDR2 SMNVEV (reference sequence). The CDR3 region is CASGPQWGSTDTQYF. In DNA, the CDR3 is TGTGCCAGCGGCCCGCAGTGGGGCAGCACAGATACGCAGTATTTT.

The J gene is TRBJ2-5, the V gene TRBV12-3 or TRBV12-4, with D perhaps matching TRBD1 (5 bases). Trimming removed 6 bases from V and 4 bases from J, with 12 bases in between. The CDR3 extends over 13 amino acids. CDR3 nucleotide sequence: TGTGCCAGCAGGACGGCAGGGCGAGAGACCCAGTACTTC. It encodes CASRTAGRETQYF.

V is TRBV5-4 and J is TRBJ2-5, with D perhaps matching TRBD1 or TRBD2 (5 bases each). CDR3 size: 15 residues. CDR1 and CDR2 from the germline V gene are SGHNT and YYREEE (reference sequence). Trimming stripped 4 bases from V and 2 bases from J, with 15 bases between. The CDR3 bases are TGTGCCAGCAGCCGAACAGGAGGCGGACAAGAGACCCAGTACTTC. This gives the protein CASSRTGGGQETQYF.

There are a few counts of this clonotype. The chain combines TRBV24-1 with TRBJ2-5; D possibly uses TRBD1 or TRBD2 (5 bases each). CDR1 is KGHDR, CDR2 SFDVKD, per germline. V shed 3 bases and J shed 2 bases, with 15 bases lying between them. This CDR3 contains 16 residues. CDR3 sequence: CATSDGPGKGQETQYF. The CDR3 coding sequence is TGTGCCACCAGTGATGGGCCGGGAAAGGGGCAAGAGACCCAGTACTTC.

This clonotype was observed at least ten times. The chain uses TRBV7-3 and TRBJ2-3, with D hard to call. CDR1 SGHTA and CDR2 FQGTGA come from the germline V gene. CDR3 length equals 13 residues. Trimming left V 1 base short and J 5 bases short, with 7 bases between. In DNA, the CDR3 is TGTGCCAGCAGCTTAAAATCCGGAGATACGCAGTATTTT. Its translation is CASSLKSGDTQYF.

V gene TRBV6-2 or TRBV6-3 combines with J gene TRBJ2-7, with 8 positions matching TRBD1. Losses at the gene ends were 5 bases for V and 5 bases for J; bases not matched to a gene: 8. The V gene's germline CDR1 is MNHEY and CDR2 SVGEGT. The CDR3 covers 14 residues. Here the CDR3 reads CASSPDRALNEQYF. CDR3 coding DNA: TGTGCCAGCAGTCCGGACAGGGCCTTGAACGAGCAGTACTTC.

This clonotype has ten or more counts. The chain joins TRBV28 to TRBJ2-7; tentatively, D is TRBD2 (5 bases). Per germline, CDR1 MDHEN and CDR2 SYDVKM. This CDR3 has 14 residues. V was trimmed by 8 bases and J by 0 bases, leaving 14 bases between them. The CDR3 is CASAVRVLSYEQYF. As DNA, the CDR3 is TGTGCCAGCGCTGTGCGGGTCCTCTCCTACGAGCAGTACTTC.

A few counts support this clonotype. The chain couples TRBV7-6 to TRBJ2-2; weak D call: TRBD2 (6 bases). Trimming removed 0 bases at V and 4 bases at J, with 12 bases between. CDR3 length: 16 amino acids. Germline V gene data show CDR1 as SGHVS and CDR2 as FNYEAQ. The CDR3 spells CASSLASGGPTGELFF. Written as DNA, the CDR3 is TGTGCCAGCAGCTTAGCGTCCGGAGGGCCCACCGGGGAGCTGTTTTTT.

The CDR3 sequence is CAWSTLAGIGELFF. The DNA of the CDR3 is TGTGCCTGGAGTACCCTAGCGGGAATCGGGGAGCTGTTTTTT. The genes are TRBV30 and TRBJ2-2; TRBD2 aligns across 9 bases. J lost 7 bases, V lost 2 bases, and 5 bases had no gene match. Germline-derived CDR1 and CDR2 are GTSNPN and SVGIG (reference sequence). The CDR3 extends over 14 amino acids.